A selection of T cell receptor beta chains follows, all from one sample in a study of blood T cell repertoires in COVID-19. The repertoire was sequenced with immunoSEQ multiplex PCR; TCRdb's copy has only in-frame clones and lacks some. The repertoire holds approximately 76,000 clones, with around nine tenths as singletons. The sample consisted of peripheral blood. The receptor source for this set is a man aged 25 to 40 with acute or convalescent COVID-19. Each CDR3 is given with its conserved first and last residue. A D gene is named only where the DNA matches it firmly. Part of the rows lack a size; the others show once, few, many or a class for expanded clones.

>.|TRBV6-5|.|TRBJ2-5
TGTGCCAGCATGCAGGGCGTGGAGACCCAGTACTTC
CASMQGVETQYF
>TRBD1|TRBV6-1|.|TRBJ2-7
TGTGCCAGCAGTGAATTTAAGACTGGGACAGGCTTATACGAGCAGTACTTC
CASSEFKTGTGLYEQYF
>.|TRBV15|once|TRBJ1-2
TGTGCCACCAGCAGTTCAGGCCACTTAAACTATGGCTACACCTTC
CATSSSGHLNYGYTF
>.|TRBV5-4|.|TRBJ1-1
TGTGCCAGCAGGTTCGACAGCAACACTGAAGCTTTCTTT
CASRFDSNTEAFF
>.|TRBV7-2|.|TRBJ2-7
TGTGCCAGCAGCTTAGGCGGAAATCAAAACTACGAGCAGTACTTC
CASSLGGNQNYEQYF
>TRBD1|TRBV27|.|TRBJ1-6
TGTGCCAGCAGTTTTCTCGGGGCGGGACAGGGGACTTCACCCCTCCACTTT
CASSFLGAGQGTSPLHF
>.|TRBV13|.|TRBJ1-1
TGTGCCAGCAGCTCCCAGGGTCAATCCCGAGCTTTCTTT
CASSSQGQSRAFF
>.|TRBV21-1|once|TRBJ2-7
TGTGCCAGCAGCAAAGAAGCAGAGTCTAGCGGGAGAATCTTCCTATCCTACGAGCAGTACTTC
CASSKEAESSGRIFLSYEQYF
>.|TRBV28|.|TRBJ1-4
TGTGCCAGCACCCCGGGGGGATCTAATGAAAAACTGTTTTTT
CASTPGGSNEKLFF
>.|TRBV15|.|TRBJ2-7
TGTGCCATCTCAGGGGAAAGAGGTTACGAGCAGTACTTC
CAISGERGYEQYF
>TRBD2|TRBV6-5|.|TRBJ2-7
TGTGCCAGCAAAACTAGCGCTTCCTACGAGCAGTACTTC
CASKTSASYEQYF
>TRBD1|TRBV7-9|.|TRBJ1-5
TGTGCCAGCAGCTCAACCGACAGGGGGCCCAATCAGCCCCAGCATTTT
CASSSTDRGPNQPQHF
>TRBD1|TRBV10-2|.|TRBJ1-3
TGCGCCAGCAGTGAGTCGAGGGCAGGGGGTTCTGGAAACACCATATATTTT
CASSESRAGGSGNTIYF
>.|TRBV28|.|TRBJ1-2
TGTGCCAGCAGTCCCTACTCGGGGGGTAGACTCAGCTATGGCTACACCTTC
CASSPYSGGRLSYGYTF
>.|TRBV6-4|.|TRBJ2-3
TGTGCCAGCAGTCCAAGCCTGGGCACAGATACGCAGTATTTT
CASSPSLGTDTQYF
>TRBD1|TRBV19|.|TRBJ1-1
TGTGCCAGTAGTGAACAGGGGGCTAAGGTGGACACTGAAGCTTTCTTT
CASSEQGAKVDTEAFF
>TRBD2|TRBV28|.|TRBJ2-1
TGTGCCAGCCACTTGGCTAGCGGGAGTAATGAGCAGTTCTTC
CASHLASGSNEQFF